Presented here are 25 T cell receptor beta chains from one specimen sequenced in a study of cytomegalovirus exposure and HLA in healthy donors. This PCR relied on a set of 60 Vbeta primers and 13 Jbeta primers. Clones were read by immunoSEQ multiplex PCR, and TCRdb kept only the in-frame ones, dropping some. The profile shows a few hundred thousand clones, about 80% of them singletons. Sequencing was carried out using PBMCs. These receptors were taken from a man aged 18 to 30 in good health and CMV-seronegative.

This chain links TRBV30 with TRBJ1-4; unclear D gene. Trimming cost V 0 bases and J 7 bases, with 3 bases left between them. This CDR3 contains 11 residues. CDR1 is GTSNPN and CDR2 is SVGIG in the germline V gene (reference sequence). The CDR3 sequence: CAWSVGEKLFF. Written as DNA, the CDR3 is TGTGCCTGGAGTGTCGGTGAAAAACTGTTTTTT.

This clone was found a few times. The chain employs TRBV5-1 and TRBJ2-3; D possibly corresponds to TRBD2 (6 bases). V was cut by 1 base and J by 4 bases, with 13 bases left in between. Germline V gives CDR1 SGHRS, CDR2 YFSETQ. The CDR3 has 15 amino acids. The CDR3: CASSLRPSVADTQYF. The CDR3 coding sequence is TGCGCCAGCAGCTTGAGGCCTAGCGTCGCAGATACGCAGTATTTT.

The chain joins TRBV6-5 to TRBJ2-7; 10 nucleotides line up with TRBD2. With 5 bases clipped from V and 0 bases from J, the junction kept 1 base outside the gene matches. CDR1 and CDR2 (germline): MNHEY, SVGAGI. The CDR3 has 14 residues. Here the CDR3 reads CASSPSGSSYEQYF. In DNA, the CDR3 is TGTGCCAGCAGTCCTAGCGGGAGCTCCTACGAGCAGTACTTC.

This clone appeared once. This CDR3 is also generated by other DNA sequences in the sample. This chain links TRBV20-1 with TRBJ2-7, with unresolved D. V was trimmed by 3 bases and J by 3 bases, leaving 6 bases between them. CDR3 length: 11 amino acids. Germline V CDR1 and CDR2: DFQATT, SNEGSKA (reference sequence). The CDR3 here is CSARAGYEQYF. CDR3 bases: TGCAGTGCTAGGGCTGGCTACGAGCAGTACTTC.

The chain links TRBV27 to TRBJ2-5, with 9 bases lining up with TRBD1. The J segment lost 7 bases and the V segment lost 8 bases, leaving 14 bases of the junction unmatched. Germline loops: CDR1 MNHEY, CDR2 SMNVEV (reference sequence). The CDR3 sequence is 15 residues long. The CDR3 loop is CASQGSGQGFGTQYF. As DNA, the CDR3 is TGTGCCAGCCAGGGGTCGGGACAGGGCTTTGGGACCCAGTACTTC.

The chain is built from TRBV6-5 and TRBJ1-2; no definite D call. Germline values: CDR1 MNHEY, CDR2 SVGAGI. V lost 0 bases, J lost 3 bases, and 8 bases lay in between. The CDR3 is 14 residues long. In nucleotides, the CDR3 is TGTGCCAGCAGTTACTCGTCCGGGGACTATGGCTACACCTTC. Protein product: CASSYSSGDYGYTF.

The chain recombines TRBV5-1 with TRBJ2-1; no clear D gene. The germline V and J ends were trimmed by 0 bases and 5 bases, with 9 bases remaining between them. Germline values: CDR1 SGHRS, CDR2 YFSETQ. The CDR3 runs 14 residues. CDR3: CASSLGLADNEQFF. The CDR3 DNA reads as TGCGCCAGCAGCTTGGGCCTCGCGGACAATGAGCAGTTCTTC.

This clone was seen only once. The chain carries TRBV27 and TRBJ2-6, with D possibly being TRBD2 (6 bases). V was cut by 2 bases and J by 4 bases, with 18 bases left in between. There are 18 residues in the CDR3. The V gene's germline CDR1 is MNHEY and CDR2 SMNVEV (reference sequence). The CDR3 region is CASSLNGGVVVGANVLTF. For the CDR3, the DNA is TGTGCCAGCAGTTTAAACGGGGGAGTCGTCGTAGGGGCCAACGTCCTGACTTTC.

This chain connects TRBV7-3 to TRBJ2-3; 9 bases align to TRBD2. The V gene's germline CDR1 is SGHTA and CDR2 FQGTGA. This CDR3 has 17 residues. Trimming cost V 5 bases and J 3 bases; bases outside gene matches: 12. The CDR3 DNA follows: TGTGCCAGCAGCCTAGCCCTTAGCGGGGGAGGGACAGATACGCAGTATTTT. It encodes CASSLALSGGGTDTQYF.

The rearrangement links TRBV29-1 to TRBJ2-4, with D tentatively TRBD1 (5 bases). Germline lookup yields CDR1 SQVTM and CDR2 ANQGSEA. The CDR3 extends over 11 amino acids. Trimming took 8 bases from V and 9 from J, leaving 14 bases between them. CDR3 DNA: TGCAGCACTCGGACACTCGGCATTCAGTACTTC. As protein: CSTRTLGIQYF.

The V call is TRBV10-1, the J call TRBJ2-1, with 12 bases matching TRBD2. V lost 2 bases and J lost 7; bases outside the gene matches: 9. Germline assignment: CDR1 WNHNN and CDR2 SYGVQD (reference sequence). This CDR3 is built from 17 residues. The CDR3 sequence: CASSEAIGTSGPNEQFF. DNA for the CDR3: TGCGCCAGCAGTGAGGCAATAGGGACTAGCGGGCCTAATGAGCAGTTCTTC.

In regard to this clone: Other DNA sequences in the sample encode the same CDR3. The CDR3 reads CASSLPGRGEEAFF. The CDR3 nucleotides read TGTGCCAGCAGTCTCCCGGGGAGGGGGGAAGAGGCTTTCTTT. The chain recombines TRBV27 with TRBJ1-1; D may be TRBD1 (6 bases). The CDR3 sequence is 14 residues long. Trimming took off 5 bases at V and 11 bases at J, with 21 bases between the two ends. Germline V gene lookup returns CDR1 MNHEY and CDR2 SMNVEV (reference sequence).

CDR3 nucleotide sequence: TGTGCCAGCAGCACTGGCCCTTCAAGGGGTGAAGAGACCCAGTACTTC. It specifies CASSTGPSRGEETQYF. This chain uses TRBV5-6 with TRBJ2-5, with a tentative D call TRBD1 (5 bases). The germline gives CDR1 SGHDT, CDR2 YYEEEE. Deletions cut 4 bases from V and 3 bases from J, with 19 bases between. The CDR3 covers 16 residues. The variable domain in full, completed from reference TRBV5-6 and TRBJ2-5, reads DAGVTQSPTHLIKTRGQQVTLRCSPKSGHDTVSWYQQALGQGPQFIFQYYEEEERQRGNFPDRFSGHQFPNYSSELNVNALLLGDSALYLCASSTGPSRGEETQYFGPGTRLLVL.

This chain links TRBV27 with TRBJ1-5, with D possibly matching TRBD1 (5 bases). CDR3 length: 15 residues. V shed 3 bases and J shed 5 bases, with 14 bases lying between them. Germline lookup yields CDR1 MNHEY and CDR2 SMNVEV (reference sequence). The CDR3 DNA reads TGTGCCAGCAGTTTCCAAGGACACCACGATCAGCCCCAGCATTTT. Encoded protein: CASSFQGHHDQPQHF.

The chain combines TRBV27 with TRBJ2-7; 8 bases agree with TRBD1. From germline, CDR1 is MNHEY and CDR2 SMNVEV (reference sequence). The CDR3 consists of 16 residues. Germline trimming cut 5 bases from V and 1 base from J; bases unmatched to any gene: 10. The CDR3 protein is CASSPNPGQGSYEQYF. The CDR3 DNA reads TGTGCCAGCAGTCCAAACCCTGGACAGGGATCCTACGAGCAGTACTTC.

The CDR3: CASNQGSYEQYF. CDR3 coding DNA: TGTGCCAGTAACCAGGGCTCCTACGAGCAGTACTTC. The chain couples TRBV19 to TRBJ2-7, with D maybe TRBD1 (5 bases). The germline V gene has CDR1 LNHDA and CDR2 SQIVND (reference sequence). Trimming removed 7 bases at V and 0 bases at J, with 7 bases between. The CDR3 is made up of 12 amino acids.

This clone turned up a few times. V is TRBV15 and J is TRBJ2-3; D might be TRBD2 (6 bases). V shed 1 base and J shed 0 bases, with 11 bases lying between them. Germline V gene sequence: CDR1 LNHNV, CDR2 YYDKDF (reference sequence). CDR3 length equals 16 residues. The CDR3: CATSRGRDSSTDTQYF. As DNA, the CDR3 is TGTGCCACCAGCAGAGGTCGGGACTCTAGCACAGATACGCAGTATTTT. Full variable domain (rest looked up from reference TRBV15 and TRBJ2-3): DAMVIQNPRYQVTQFGKPVTLSCSQTLNHNVMYWYQQKSSQAPKLLFHYYDKDFNNEADTPDNFQSRRPNTSFCFLDIRSPGLGDTAMYLCATSRGRDSSTDTQYFGPGTRLTVL.

The chain carries TRBV30 and TRBJ2-3; 10 positions match TRBD2. J was trimmed by 2 bases and V by 2 bases; bases with no gene match: 4. Germline V gene sequence: CDR1 GTSNPN, CDR2 SVGIG (reference sequence). CDR3 size: 15 residues. The CDR3 coding sequence is TGTGCCTGGAGTTCGACTAGCGGGTTCACAGATACGCAGTATTTT. Protein sequence: CAWSSTSGFTDTQYF.

This clone occurred a few times. The rearrangement joins TRBV4-3 to TRBJ1-1; D ambiguous. Germline V CDR1 and CDR2: LGHNA, YSLEER. The CDR3 runs 14 residues. Trimming removed 1 base at V and 1 base at J, with 7 bases between. The CDR3 spells CASSQVIRNTEAFF. As DNA, the CDR3 is TGCGCCAGCAGCCAAGTGATCAGGAACACTGAAGCTTTCTTT.

This sequence joins TRBV5-6 and TRBJ1-5; D possibly corresponds to TRBD1 (6 bases). The V gene lost 0 bases and the J gene lost 6 bases, with 7 bases spanning the gap. Germline CDR1 reads SGHDT; CDR2 reads YYEEEE. The CDR3 length is 13 residues. The CDR3 here is CASSLGDIQPQHF. The CDR3 DNA is TGTGCCAGCAGCTTGGGGGACATTCAGCCCCAGCATTTT.

This clone was seen a handful of times. The CDR3 DNA follows: TGTGCCAGCTCACCACCGTCCGGACAAAACACCGGGGAGCTGTTTTTT. Its translation is CASSPPSGQNTGELFF. The V and J genes are TRBV18 and TRBJ2-2; a weak D match, TRBD1 (5 bases). The ends were cut back, 0 bases at V and 2 bases at J, with 10 bases in the middle. The germline V gene has CDR1 KGHSH and CDR2 LQKENI. The length of the CDR3 is 16 residues.

This sequence joins TRBV19 and TRBJ2-1, with TRBD2 matching over 10 bases. Germline CDR1 LNHDA, CDR2 SQIVND (reference sequence). J lost 5 bases, V lost 2 bases, and 6 bases had no gene match. The CDR3 length is 16 residues. CDR3 amino acids: CASSINRLAGNNEQFF. DNA of the CDR3: TGTGCCAGTAGTATAAACAGACTAGCGGGTAACAATGAGCAGTTCTTC.

The V gene is TRBV9, the J gene TRBJ2-1; D gene uncertain. The V end was cut by 4 bases, the J end by 7 bases, with 15 bases between. The CDR3 totals 14 residues. The germline V gene encodes CDR1 SGDLS and CDR2 YYNGEE. Here the CDR3 DNA reads TGTGCCAGCAGCCCTCTCGCGGAGAGGAATGAGCAGTTCTTC. This codes for CASSPLAERNEQFF.

This chain connects TRBV19 to TRBJ2-7, with 10 bases lining up with TRBD2. V dropped 0 bases and J dropped 2; count of bases not matched to a gene: 13. CDR3 size: 19 residues. CDR1 LNHDA and CDR2 SQIVND come from the germline V gene (reference sequence). CDR3 sequence (DNA): TGTGCCAGTAGTATAGAGGCTCCTAGCGGGAGATTAAAGGCCTACGAGCAGTACTTC. Translated: CASSIEAPSGRLKAYEQYF.

The chain is built from TRBV18 and TRBJ2-7; 10 bases are shared with TRBD1. The germline gives CDR1 KGHSH, CDR2 LQKENI. J lost 4 bases, V lost 0 bases, and 3 bases had no gene match. CDR3 size: 15 residues. Written as DNA, the CDR3 is TGTGCCAGCTCACCACCACCGGGACAGGGGTACGAGCAGTACTTC. Its protein product is CASSPPPGQGYEQYF. The entire variable domain, with the rest obtained from reference TRBV18 and TRBJ2-7, is as follows: NAGVMQNPRHLVRRRGQEARLRCSPMKGHSHVYWYRQLPEEGLKFMVYLQKENIIDESGMPKERFSAEFPKEGPSILRIQQVVRGDSAAYFCASSPPPGQGYEQYFGPGTRLTVT.